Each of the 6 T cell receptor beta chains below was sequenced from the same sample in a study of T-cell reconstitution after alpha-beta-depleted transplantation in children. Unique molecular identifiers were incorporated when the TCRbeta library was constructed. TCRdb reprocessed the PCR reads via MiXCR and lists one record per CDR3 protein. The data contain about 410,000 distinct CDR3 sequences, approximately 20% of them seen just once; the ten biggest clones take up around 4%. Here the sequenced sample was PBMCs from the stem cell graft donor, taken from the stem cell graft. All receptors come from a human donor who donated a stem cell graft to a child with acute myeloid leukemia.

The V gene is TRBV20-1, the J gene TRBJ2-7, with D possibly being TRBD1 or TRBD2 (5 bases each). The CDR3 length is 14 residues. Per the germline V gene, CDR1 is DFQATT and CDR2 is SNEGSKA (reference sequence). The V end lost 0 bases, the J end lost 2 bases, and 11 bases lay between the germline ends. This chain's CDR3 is CSARDLRDPYEQYF. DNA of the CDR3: TGCAGTGCTAGAGATCTCAGGGACCCCTACGAGCAGTACTTC.

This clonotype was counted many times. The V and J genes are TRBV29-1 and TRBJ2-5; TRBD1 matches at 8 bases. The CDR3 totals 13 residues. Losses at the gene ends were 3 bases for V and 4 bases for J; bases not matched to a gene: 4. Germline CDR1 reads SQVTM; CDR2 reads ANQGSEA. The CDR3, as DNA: TGCAGCGTTGAGCCGGGACAGGCAGAGACCCAGTACTTC. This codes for CSVEPGQAETQYF.

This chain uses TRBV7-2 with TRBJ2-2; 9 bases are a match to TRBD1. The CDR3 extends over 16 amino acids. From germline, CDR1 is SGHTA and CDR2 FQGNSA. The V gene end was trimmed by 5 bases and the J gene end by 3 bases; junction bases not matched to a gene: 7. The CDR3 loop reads CASSIQGAGDTGELFF. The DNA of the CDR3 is TGTGCCAGCAGCATACAGGGGGCGGGAGACACCGGGGAGCTGTTTTTT.

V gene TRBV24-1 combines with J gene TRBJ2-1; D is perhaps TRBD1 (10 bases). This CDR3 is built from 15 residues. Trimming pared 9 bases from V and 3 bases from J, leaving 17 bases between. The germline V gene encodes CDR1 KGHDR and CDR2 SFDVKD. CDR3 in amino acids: CATRGGDRGYNEQFF. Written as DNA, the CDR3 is TGTGCCACCCGCGGGGGGGACAGGGGCTACAATGAGCAGTTCTTC.

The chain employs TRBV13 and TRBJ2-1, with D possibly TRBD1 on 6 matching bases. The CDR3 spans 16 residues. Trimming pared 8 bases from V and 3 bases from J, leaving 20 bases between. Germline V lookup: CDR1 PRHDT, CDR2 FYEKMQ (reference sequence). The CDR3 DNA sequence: TGTGCCAGCGGCCCCGGGCCAGGGGACCACTACAATGAGCAGTTCTTC. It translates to CASGPGPGDHYNEQFF. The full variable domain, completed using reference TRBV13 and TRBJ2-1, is AAGVIQSPRHLIKEKRETATLKCYPIPRHDTVYWYQQGPGQDPQFLISFYEKMQSDKGSIPDRFSAQQFSDYHSELNMSSLELGDSALYFCASGPGPGDHYNEQFFGPGTRLTVL.

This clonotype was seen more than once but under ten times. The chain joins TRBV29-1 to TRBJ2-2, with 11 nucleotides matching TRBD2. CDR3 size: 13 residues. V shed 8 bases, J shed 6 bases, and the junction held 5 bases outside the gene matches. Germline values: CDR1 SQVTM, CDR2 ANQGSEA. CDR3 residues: CSILAGVSGELFF. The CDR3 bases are TGCAGCATACTAGCGGGAGTATCCGGGGAGCTGTTTTTT.